The present T cell receptor beta chain was sequenced within a study of PD-L1 blockade in urothelial cancer. This sample's time point: peripheral blood 6 weeks after treatment start. Trimming took off 2 bases at V and 2 bases at J, with 6 bases between the two ends. Germline values: CDR1 MNHEY, CDR2 SMNVEV (reference sequence). The CDR3 is 13 amino acids. Sequencing used immunoSEQ multiplex PCR; TCRdb keeps in-frame clones, though not all of them. Of some 110,000 clones in the sample, 91% are singletons; the top ten hold less than 4.5%. V gene TRBV27 combines with J gene TRBJ1-1; no clear D gene. Sequencing was performed on PBMCs, taken around atezolizumab (anti-PD-L1) treatment. The source is a man aged 55 to 70 with urothelial cancer. The CDR3 spells CASSLQVNTEAFF. DNA of the CDR3: TGTGCCAGCAGTTTACAGGTAAACACTGAAGCTTTCTTT.